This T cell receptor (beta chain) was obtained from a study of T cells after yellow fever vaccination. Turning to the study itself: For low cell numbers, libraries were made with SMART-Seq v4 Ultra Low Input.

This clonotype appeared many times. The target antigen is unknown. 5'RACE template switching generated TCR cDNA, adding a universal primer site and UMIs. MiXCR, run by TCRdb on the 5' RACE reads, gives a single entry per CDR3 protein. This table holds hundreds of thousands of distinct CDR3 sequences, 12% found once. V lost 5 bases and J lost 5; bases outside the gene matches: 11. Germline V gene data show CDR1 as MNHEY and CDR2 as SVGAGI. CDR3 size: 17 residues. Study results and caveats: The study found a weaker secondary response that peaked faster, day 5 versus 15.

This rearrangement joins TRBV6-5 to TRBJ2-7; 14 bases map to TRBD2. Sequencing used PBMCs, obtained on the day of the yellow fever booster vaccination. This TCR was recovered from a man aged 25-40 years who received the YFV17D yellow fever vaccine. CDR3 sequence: CASSRQGTSGSVDEQYF. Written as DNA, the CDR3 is TGTGCCAGCAGTCGACAGGGGACTAGCGGGAGCGTCGACGAGCAGTACTTC.